This T cell receptor (beta chain) was sequenced during a study of CDR3 diversity in severe acne. TCRdb ran MiXCR on the PCR reads and lists one entry per CDR3 protein. The data hold approximately 80,000 distinct CDR3 sequences, with over 40% observed a single time. Trimming stripped 0 bases from V and 1 base from J, with 7 bases between. Germline lookup yields CDR1 SGDLS and CDR2 YYNGEE. The CDR3 runs to 15 residues. This sequence was found in a male donor in good health, without acne. The sequencing input was blood. The chain combines TRBV9 with TRBJ2-2; D is undetermined. The CDR3 region has the DNA TGTGCCAGCAGCGTAGACGGTTGGAACACCGGGGAGCTGTTTTTT. It encodes CASSVDGWNTGELFF.